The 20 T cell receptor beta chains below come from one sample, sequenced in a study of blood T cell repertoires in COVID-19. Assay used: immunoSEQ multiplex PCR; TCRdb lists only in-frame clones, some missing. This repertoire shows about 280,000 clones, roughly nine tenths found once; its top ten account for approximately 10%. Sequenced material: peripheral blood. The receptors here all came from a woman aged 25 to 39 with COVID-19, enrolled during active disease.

CDR3 bases: TGTGCCAGCAGCATCGAGGGTTCCGTTGGCTACACCTTC. Residues: CASSIEGSVGYTF. V usage is TRBV7-2 and J usage is TRBJ1-2, with no clear D. Germline loops: CDR1 SGHTA, CDR2 FQGNSA. The CDR3 has 13 amino acids. Trimming shortened V by 5 bases and J by 7 bases, and 14 bases separated the two germline ends.

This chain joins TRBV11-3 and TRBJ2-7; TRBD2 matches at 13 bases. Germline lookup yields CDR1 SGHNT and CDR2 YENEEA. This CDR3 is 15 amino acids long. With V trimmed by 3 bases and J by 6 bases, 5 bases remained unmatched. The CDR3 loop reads CASSFTSGGESEQYF. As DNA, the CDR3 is TGTGCCAGCAGCTTCACTAGCGGGGGGGAGAGCGAGCAGTACTTC.

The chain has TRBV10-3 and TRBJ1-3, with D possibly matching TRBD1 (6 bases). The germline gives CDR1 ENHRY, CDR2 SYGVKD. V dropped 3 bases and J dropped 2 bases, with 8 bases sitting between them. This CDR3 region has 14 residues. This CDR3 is CAISEGQTGNTIYF. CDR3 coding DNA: TGTGCCATCAGTGAAGGACAGACTGGAAACACCATATATTTT.

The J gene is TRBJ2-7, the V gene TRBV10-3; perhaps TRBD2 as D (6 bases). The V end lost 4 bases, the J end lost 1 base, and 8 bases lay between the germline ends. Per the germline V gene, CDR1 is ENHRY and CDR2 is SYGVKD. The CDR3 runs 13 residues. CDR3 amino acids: CAISAGTSYEQYF. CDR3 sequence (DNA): TGTGCCATCAGTGCCGGGACTTCCTACGAGCAGTACTTC.

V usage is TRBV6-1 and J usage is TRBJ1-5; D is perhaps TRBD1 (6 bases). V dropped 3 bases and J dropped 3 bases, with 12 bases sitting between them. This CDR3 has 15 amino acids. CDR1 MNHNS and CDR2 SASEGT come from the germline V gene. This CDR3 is CASSDIWGPNQPQHF. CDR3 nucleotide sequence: TGTGCCAGCAGTGATATTTGGGGGCCCAATCAGCCCCAGCATTTT.

The CDR3 here is CASSRGATDTQYF. The DNA for the CDR3 is TGCGCCAGCAGTCGGGGGGCGACAGATACGCAGTATTTT. V gene TRBV5-1 combines with J gene TRBJ2-3; TRBD2 is a possible D gene (7 bases). Trimming cost V 5 bases and J 3 bases, with 10 bases left between them. Germline CDR1 SGHRS, CDR2 YFSETQ. The CDR3 contains 13 residues.

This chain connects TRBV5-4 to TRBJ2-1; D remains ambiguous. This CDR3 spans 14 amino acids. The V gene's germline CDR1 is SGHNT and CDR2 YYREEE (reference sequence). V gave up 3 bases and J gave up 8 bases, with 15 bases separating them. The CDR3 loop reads CASSSRSPPDEQFF. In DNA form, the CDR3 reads TGTGCCAGCAGCTCCCGGAGCCCACCGGATGAGCAGTTCTTC. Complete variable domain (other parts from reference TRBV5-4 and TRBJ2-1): ETGVTQSPTHLIKTRGQQVTLRCSSQSGHNTVSWYQQALGQGPQFIFQYYREEENGRGNFPPRFSGLQFPNYSSELNVNALELDDSALYLCASSSRSPPDEQFFGPGTRLTVL.

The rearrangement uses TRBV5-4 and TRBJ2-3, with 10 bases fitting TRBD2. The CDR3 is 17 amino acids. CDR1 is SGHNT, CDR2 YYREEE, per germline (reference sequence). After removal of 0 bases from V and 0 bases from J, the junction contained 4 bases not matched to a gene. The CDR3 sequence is CASSLAPSGGSTDTQYF. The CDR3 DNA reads TGTGCCAGCAGCTTGGCCCCTAGCGGGGGAAGCACAGATACGCAGTATTTT. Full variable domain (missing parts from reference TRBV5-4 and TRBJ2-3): ETGVTQSPTHLIKTRGQQVTLRCSSQSGHNTVSWYQQALGQGPQFIFQYYREEENGRGNFPPRFSGLQFPNYSSELNVNALELDDSALYLCASSLAPSGGSTDTQYFGPGTRLTVL.

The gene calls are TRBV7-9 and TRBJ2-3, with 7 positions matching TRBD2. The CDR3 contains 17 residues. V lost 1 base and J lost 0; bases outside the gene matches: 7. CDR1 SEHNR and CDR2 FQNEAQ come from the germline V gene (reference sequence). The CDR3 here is CASSLVNLAASTDTQYF. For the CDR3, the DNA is TGTGCCAGCAGCTTAGTTAACCTAGCGGCTAGCACAGATACGCAGTATTTT.

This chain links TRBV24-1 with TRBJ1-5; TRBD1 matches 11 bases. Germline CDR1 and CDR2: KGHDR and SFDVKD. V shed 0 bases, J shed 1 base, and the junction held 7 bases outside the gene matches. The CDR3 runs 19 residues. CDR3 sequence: CATSDLLKGDRGSNQPQHF. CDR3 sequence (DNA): TGTGCCACCAGTGATTTGTTAAAAGGGGACAGGGGGAGCAATCAGCCCCAGCATTTT.

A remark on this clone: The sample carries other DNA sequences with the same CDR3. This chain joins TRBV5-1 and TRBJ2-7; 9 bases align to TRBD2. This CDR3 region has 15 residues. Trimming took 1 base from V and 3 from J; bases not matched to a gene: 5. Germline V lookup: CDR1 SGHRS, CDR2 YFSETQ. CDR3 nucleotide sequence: TGCGCCAGCAGCTTGACAGCGGGGGGTGGCTACGAGCAGTACTTC. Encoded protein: CASSLTAGGGYEQYF.

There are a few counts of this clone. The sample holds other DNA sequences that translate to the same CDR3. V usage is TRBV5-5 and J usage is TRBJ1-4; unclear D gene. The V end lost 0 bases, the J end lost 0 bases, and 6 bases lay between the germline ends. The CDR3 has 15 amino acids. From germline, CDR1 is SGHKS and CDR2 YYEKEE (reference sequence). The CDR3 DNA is TGTGCCAGCAGCTTGGTGGTAGCAACTAATGAAAAACTGTTTTTT. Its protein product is CASSLVVATNEKLFF.

This chain's CDR3 is CASSLEDYGYTF. The CDR3 DNA reads TGTGCCAGCAGTTTGGAGGACTATGGCTACACCTTC. This chain links TRBV12-3 or TRBV12-4 with TRBJ1-2; no reliable D call. V dropped 3 bases and J dropped 3 bases, with 5 bases sitting between them. The CDR3 extends over 12 amino acids.

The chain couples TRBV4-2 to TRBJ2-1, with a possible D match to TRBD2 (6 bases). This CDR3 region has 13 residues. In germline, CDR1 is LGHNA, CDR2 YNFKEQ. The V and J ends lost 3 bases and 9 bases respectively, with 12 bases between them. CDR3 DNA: TGTGCCAGCAGCCACCAGGCTAGCGTTGAGCAGTTCTTC. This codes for CASSHQASVEQFF.

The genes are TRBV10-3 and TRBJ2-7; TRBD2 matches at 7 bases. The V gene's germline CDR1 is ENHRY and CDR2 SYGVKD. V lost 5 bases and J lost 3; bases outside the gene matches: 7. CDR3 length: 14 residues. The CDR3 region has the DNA TGTGCCATCAGTAATACGGGACTATTCTACGAGCAGTACTTC. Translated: CAISNTGLFYEQYF.

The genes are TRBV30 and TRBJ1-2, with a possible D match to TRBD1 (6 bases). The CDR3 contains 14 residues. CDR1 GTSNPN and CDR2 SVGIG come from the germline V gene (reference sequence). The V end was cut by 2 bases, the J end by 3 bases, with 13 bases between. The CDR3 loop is CAWSRGGLDYGYTF. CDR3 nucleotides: TGTGCCTGGAGTCGTGGGGGCCTGGACTATGGCTACACCTTC. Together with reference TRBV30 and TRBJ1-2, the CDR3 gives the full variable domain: SQTIHQWPATLVQPVGSPLSLECTVEGTSNPNLYWYRQAAGRGLQLLFYSVGIGQISSEVPQNLSASRPQDRQFILSSKKLLLSDSGFYLCAWSRGGLDYGYTFGSGTRLTVV.

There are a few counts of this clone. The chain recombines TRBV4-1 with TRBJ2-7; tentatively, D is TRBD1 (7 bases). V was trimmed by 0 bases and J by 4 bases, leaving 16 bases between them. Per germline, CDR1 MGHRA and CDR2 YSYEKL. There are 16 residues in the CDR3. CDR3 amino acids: CASSQEWAGGLYEQYF. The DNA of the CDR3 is TGCGCCAGCAGCCAAGAATGGGCAGGGGGACTTTACGAGCAGTACTTC.

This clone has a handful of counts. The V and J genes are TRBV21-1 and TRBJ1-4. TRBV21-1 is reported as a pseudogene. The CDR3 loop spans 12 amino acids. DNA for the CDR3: TGTGCCAGCCTCGGGTGGGATGAAAAACTGTTTTTT. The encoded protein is CASLGWDEKLFF.

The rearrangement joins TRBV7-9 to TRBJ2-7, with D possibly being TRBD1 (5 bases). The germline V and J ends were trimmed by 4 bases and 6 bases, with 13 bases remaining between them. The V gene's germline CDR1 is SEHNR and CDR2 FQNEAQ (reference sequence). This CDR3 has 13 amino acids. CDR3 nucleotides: TGTGCCAGCAGCTCTGGGGCAGGGCCCGAGCAGTACTTC. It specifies CASSSGAGPEQYF.

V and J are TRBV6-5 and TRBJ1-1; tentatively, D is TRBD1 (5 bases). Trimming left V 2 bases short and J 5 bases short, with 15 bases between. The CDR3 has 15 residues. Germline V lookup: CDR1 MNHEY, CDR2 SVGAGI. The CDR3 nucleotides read TGTGCCAGCAGTTACCCGACAGTTGGGGGGACTGAAGCTTTCTTT. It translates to CASSYPTVGGTEAFF.